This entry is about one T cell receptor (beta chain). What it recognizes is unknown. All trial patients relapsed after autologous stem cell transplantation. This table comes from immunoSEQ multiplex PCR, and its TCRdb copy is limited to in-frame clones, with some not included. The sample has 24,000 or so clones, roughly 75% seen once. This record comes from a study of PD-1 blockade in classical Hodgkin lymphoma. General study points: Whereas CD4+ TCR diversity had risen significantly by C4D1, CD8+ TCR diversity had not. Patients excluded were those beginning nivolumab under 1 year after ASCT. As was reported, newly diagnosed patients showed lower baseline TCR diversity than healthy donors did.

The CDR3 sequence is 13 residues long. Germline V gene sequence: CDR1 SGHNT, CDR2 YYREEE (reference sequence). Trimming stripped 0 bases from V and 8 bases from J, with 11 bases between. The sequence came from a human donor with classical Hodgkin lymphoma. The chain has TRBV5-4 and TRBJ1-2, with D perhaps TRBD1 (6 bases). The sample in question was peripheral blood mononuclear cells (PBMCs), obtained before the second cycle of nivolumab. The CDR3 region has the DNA TGTGCCAGCAGCTTGGGCCAGGGGAACGGCTACACCTTC. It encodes CASSLGQGNGYTF.